A selection of T cell receptor beta chains follows, all from one sample in a study of blood T cell repertoires in COVID-19. Data came from immunoSEQ multiplex PCR; TCRdb stores just in-frame clones and leaves some out. Here the sample spans under 300,000 clones, approximately 83% being singletons. Material for sequencing was peripheral blood. These receptors all come from a woman between 70 and 85 years old with acute or convalescent COVID-19. CDR3s include the opening cysteine and the closing phenylalanine or tryptophan. The order of the fields is D gene, J gene, V gene, clone size, CDR3 DNA, CDR3 protein. A D gene is named only where the DNA matches it firmly. Size is omitted from some rows. Given values are once, few, many or a class for expanded clones.

d_call: .
j_call: TRBJ2-7
v_call: TRBV6-1
clone_size: .
cdr3_nt: TGTGCCAGCAGTGAGAACACAGTACGCTACGAGCAGTACTTC
cdr3_aa: CASSENTVRYEQYF

d_call: .
j_call: TRBJ2-7
v_call: TRBV7-2
clone_size: .
cdr3_nt: TGTGCCAGCAGCTCCGGGGGGCTCTACTACGAGCAGTACTTC
cdr3_aa: CASSSGGLYYEQYF

d_call: .
j_call: TRBJ1-2
v_call: TRBV24-1
clone_size: .
cdr3_nt: TGTGCCACCAGTGGTGAGACAGTACCCTATGGCTACACCTTC
cdr3_aa: CATSGETVPYGYTF

d_call: TRBD1
j_call: TRBJ1-2
v_call: TRBV3-1/TRBV3-2
clone_size: .
cdr3_nt: TGTGCCAGCAGCCACCTGGGACAGTCCTATGGCTACACCTTC
cdr3_aa: CASSHLGQSYGYTF

d_call: .
j_call: TRBJ2-5
v_call: TRBV18
clone_size: .
cdr3_nt: TGTGCCAGCTCACCAGGGGCCTACCAAGAGACCCAGTACTTC
cdr3_aa: CASSPGAYQETQYF

d_call: TRBD2
j_call: TRBJ2-1
v_call: TRBV27
clone_size: .
cdr3_nt: TGTGCCAGCAGTTTAACTAGCGGGTATGAGCAGTTCTTC
cdr3_aa: CASSLTSGYEQFF

d_call: TRBD1
j_call: TRBJ1-2
v_call: TRBV4-1
clone_size: .
cdr3_nt: TGCGCCAGCAGCACCCGGGACAGGGGCGACTATGGCTACACCTTC
cdr3_aa: CASSTRDRGDYGYTF

d_call: .
j_call: TRBJ1-1
v_call: TRBV30
clone_size: once
cdr3_nt: TGTGCCTGGAGTCCCGGGGACACTGAAGCTTTCTTT
cdr3_aa: CAWSPGDTEAFF

d_call: TRBD2
j_call: TRBJ2-1
v_call: TRBV15
clone_size: once
cdr3_nt: TGTGCCACCAGCAGGGGGCCTAGCGGTCTTTACAATGAGCAGTTCTTC
cdr3_aa: CATSRGPSGLYNEQFF

d_call: TRBD1
j_call: TRBJ1-2
v_call: TRBV7-2
clone_size: once
cdr3_nt: TGTGCCAGCAGCAACAGGGGAACCTATGGCTACACCTTC
cdr3_aa: CASSNRGTYGYTF

d_call: TRBD1
j_call: TRBJ1-1
v_call: TRBV19
clone_size: .
cdr3_nt: TGTGCCAGTAGTATAGTACAGGGGATTTACACTGAAGCTTTCTTT
cdr3_aa: CASSIVQGIYTEAFF

d_call: TRBD2
j_call: TRBJ2-1
v_call: TRBV3-1/TRBV3-2
clone_size: .
cdr3_nt: TGTGCCAGCAGCCAAGGCGGGGGGAAGCAGTTCTTC
cdr3_aa: CASSQGGGKQFF